This T cell receptor (beta chain) was observed in a study of monozygotic twins with inflammatory bowel disease. Germline CDR1 and CDR2: SQVTM and ANQGSEA. The CDR3 sequence is 14 residues long. Using the 5' RACE reads, TCRdb records one entry per CDR3 protein without DNA. Its listing shows approximately 400,000 distinct CDR3 sequences. This TCR derives from a human donor with ulcerative colitis or Crohn's disease, or a healthy co-twin of an affected twin (not recorded which). Sequenced input: blood. The J gene is TRBJ1-1, the V gene TRBV29-1. The CDR3 sequence is CSVGEGSLNTEAFF.